This T cell receptor beta chain originates from a study of T cells in Graves' hyperthyroidism and ophthalmopathy. This clonotype has a count of ten or more. Using RNA transcripts as the source, TCR beta CDR3 regions were amplified. Primed by the HTBI set, a first-round RT-PCR was run on the TCR CDR3. TCRdb fed the multiplex PCR reads into MiXCR, producing one record per CDR3 protein. Found here are about half a million distinct CDR3 sequences, around 15% of them singletons; the top ten hold approximately 32%. The CDR3 covers 17 residues. The J segment lost 4 bases and the V segment lost 0 bases, leaving 8 bases of the junction unmatched. Germline CDR1 reads GTSNPN; CDR2 reads SVGIG (reference sequence).

The receptor was derived from a woman in her 30s with Graves' ophthalmopathy. This sequence joins TRBV30 and TRBJ2-5; 13 nucleotides agree with TRBD2. Sequencing was done on a sample of blood. CDR3 DNA sequence: TGTGCCTGGAGTGTAACCCGACTAGCGGGAGGTTTAGAGACCCAGTACTTC. Translating gives CAWSVTRLAGGLETQYF.